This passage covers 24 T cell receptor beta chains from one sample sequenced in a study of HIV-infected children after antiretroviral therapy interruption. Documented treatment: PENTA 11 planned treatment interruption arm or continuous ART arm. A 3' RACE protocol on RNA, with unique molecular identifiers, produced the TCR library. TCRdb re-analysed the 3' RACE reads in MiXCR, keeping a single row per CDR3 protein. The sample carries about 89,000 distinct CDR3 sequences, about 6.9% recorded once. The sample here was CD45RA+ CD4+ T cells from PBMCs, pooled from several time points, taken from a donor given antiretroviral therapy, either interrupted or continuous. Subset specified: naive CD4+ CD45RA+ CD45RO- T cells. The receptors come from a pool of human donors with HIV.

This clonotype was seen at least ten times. This CDR3 reads CAISESGPGNHNSPLHF. CDR3 sequence (DNA): TGTGCCATCAGTGAGTCAGGCCCAGGGAACCATAATTCACCCCTCCACTTT. The chain recombines TRBV10-3 with TRBJ1-6; weak D call: TRBD1 (5 bases). Trimming removed 0 bases at V and 5 bases at J, with 14 bases between. The CDR3 is 17 amino acids. Germline CDR1 is ENHRY and CDR2 is SYGVKD.

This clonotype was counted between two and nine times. The CDR3 DNA reads as TGTGCCAGCAGTGAACCTCAAACAGGGAGAGTTTACGAGCAGTACTTC. It specifies CASSEPQTGRVYEQYF. The chain couples TRBV28 to TRBJ2-7; TRBD1 is a possible D gene (6 bases). The V end lost 5 bases, the J end lost 4 bases, and 21 bases lay between the germline ends. CDR3 length: 16 amino acids. The germline V gene encodes CDR1 MDHEN and CDR2 SYDVKM.

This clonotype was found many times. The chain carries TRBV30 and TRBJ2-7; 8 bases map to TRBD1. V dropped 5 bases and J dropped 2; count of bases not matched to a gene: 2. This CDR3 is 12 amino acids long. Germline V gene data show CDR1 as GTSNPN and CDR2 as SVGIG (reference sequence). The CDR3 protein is CAWGQGPYEQYF. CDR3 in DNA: TGTGCCTGGGGACAGGGACCCTACGAGCAGTACTTC. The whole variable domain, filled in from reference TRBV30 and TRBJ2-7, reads SQTIHQWPATLVQPVGSPLSLECTVEGTSNPNLYWYRQAAGRGLQLLFYSVGIGQISSEVPQNLSASRPQDRQFILSSKKLLLSDSGFYLCAWGQGPYEQYFGPGTRLTVT.

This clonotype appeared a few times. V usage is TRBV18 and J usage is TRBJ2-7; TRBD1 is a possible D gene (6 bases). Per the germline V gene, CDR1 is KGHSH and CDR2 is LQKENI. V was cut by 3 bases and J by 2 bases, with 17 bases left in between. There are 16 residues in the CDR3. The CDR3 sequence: CASSPQAQTGPYEQYF. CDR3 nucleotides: TGTGCCAGCTCACCCCAAGCCCAGACAGGCCCCTACGAGCAGTACTTC.

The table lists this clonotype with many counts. Here the CDR3 DNA reads TGTGCCAGCAGTCCCTGGACGGTGGGGGATCAGCCCCAGCATTTT. This sequence encodes CASSPWTVGDQPQHF. This sequence joins TRBV6-1 and TRBJ1-5; weak D call: TRBD1 (5 bases). Between the trimmed V and J ends, which lost 5 bases and 5 bases, there was a span of 16 bases. Germline V gene data show CDR1 as MNHNS and CDR2 as SASEGT. The CDR3 loop spans 15 amino acids.

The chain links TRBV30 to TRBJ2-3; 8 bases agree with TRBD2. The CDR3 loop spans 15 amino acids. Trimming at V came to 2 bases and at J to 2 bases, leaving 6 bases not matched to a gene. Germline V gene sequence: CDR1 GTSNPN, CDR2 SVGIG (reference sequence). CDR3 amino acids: CAWSPIAGTTDTQYF. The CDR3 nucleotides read TGTGCCTGGAGTCCGATAGCGGGGACCACAGATACGCAGTATTTT.

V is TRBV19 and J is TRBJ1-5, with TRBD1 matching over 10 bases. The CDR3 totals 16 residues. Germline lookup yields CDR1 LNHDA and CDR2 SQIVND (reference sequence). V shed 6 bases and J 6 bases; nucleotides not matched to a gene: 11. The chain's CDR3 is CASRRSDRGLFQPQHF. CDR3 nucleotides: TGTGCCAGTAGGAGATCCGACAGGGGGCTTTTTCAGCCCCAGCATTTT.

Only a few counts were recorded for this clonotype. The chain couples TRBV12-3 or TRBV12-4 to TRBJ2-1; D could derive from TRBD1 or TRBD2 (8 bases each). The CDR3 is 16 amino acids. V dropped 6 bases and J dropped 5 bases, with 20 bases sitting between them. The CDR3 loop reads CASSLAGRGPNNEQFF. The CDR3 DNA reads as TGTGCCAGCAGCCTAGCGGGCAGGGGGCCGAACAATGAGCAGTTCTTC.

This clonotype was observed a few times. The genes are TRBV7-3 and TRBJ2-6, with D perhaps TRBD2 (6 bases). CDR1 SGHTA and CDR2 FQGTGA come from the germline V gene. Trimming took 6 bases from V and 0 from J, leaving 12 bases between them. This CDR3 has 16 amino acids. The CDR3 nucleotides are TGTGCCAGCAGTGGGTCGGACTACTCTGGGGCCAACGTCCTGACTTTC. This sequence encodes CASSGSDYSGANVLTF.

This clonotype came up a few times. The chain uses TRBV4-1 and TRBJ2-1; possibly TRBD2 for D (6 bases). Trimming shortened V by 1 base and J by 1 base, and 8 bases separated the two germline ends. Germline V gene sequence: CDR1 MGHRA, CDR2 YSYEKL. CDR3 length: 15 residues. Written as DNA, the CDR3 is TGCGCCAGCAGCCAAGGAGCGGGTTCCTACAATGAGCAGTTCTTC. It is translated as CASSQGAGSYNEQFF.

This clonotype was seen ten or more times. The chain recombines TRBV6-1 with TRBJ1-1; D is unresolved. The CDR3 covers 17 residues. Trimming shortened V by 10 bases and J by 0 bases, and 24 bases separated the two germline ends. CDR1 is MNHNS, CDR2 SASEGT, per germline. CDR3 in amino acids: CAISKITRPVMNTEAFF. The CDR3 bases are TGTGCCATCTCAAAAATCACCCGACCCGTCATGAACACTGAAGCTTTCTTT.

The CDR3 is CATSDPGTEQYF. For the CDR3, the DNA is TGTGCCACCAGTGACCCAGGGACCGAGCAGTACTTC. The chain joins TRBV24-1 to TRBJ2-7; D could derive from TRBD1 or TRBD2 (5 bases each). The germline V and J ends were trimmed by 4 bases and 6 bases, with 9 bases remaining between them. Germline CDR1 KGHDR, CDR2 SFDVKD. CDR3 length: 12 residues.

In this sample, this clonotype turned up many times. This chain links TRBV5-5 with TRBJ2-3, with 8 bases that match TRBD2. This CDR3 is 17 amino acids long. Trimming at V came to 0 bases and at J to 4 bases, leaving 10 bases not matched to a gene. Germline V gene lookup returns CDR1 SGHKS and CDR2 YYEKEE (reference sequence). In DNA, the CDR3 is TGTGCCAGCAGCTTGGCCGTCAGCGGGAGAAGGTCAGATACGCAGTATTTT. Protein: CASSLAVSGRRSDTQYF.

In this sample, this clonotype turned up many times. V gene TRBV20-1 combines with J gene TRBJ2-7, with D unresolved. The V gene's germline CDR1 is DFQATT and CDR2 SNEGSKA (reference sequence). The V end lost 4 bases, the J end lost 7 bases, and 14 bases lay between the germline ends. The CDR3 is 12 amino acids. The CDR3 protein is CSAITLVVEQYF. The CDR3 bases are TGCAGTGCTATAACCCTTGTCGTAGAGCAGTACTTC.

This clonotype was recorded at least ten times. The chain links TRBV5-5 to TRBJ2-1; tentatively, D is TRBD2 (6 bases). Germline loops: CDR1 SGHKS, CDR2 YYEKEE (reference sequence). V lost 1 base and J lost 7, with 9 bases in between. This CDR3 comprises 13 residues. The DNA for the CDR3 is TGTGCCAGCAGCTTGTTGGGGAGGAATGAGCAGTTCTTC. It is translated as CASSLLGRNEQFF.

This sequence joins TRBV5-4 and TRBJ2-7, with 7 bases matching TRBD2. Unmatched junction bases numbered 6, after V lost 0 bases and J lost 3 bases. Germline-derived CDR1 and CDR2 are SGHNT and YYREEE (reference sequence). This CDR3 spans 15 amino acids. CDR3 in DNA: TGTGCCAGCAGCTTGGTTCGAGCGGGGATCTACGAGCAGTACTTC. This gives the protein CASSLVRAGIYEQYF.

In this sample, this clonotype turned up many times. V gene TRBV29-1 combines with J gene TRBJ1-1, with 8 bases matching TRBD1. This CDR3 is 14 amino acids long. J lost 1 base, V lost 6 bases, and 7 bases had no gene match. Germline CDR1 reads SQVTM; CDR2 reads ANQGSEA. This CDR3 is CSVRRGLENTEAFF. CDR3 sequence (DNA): TGCAGCGTACGCAGGGGGCTGGAGAACACTGAAGCTTTCTTT.

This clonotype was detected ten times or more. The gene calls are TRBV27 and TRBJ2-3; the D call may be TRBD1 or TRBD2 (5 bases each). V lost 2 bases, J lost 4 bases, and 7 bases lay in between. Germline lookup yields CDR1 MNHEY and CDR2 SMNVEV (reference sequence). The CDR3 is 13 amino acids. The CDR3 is CASSLQGPDTQYF. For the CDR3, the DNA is TGTGCCAGCAGTTTACAGGGACCAGATACGCAGTATTTT.

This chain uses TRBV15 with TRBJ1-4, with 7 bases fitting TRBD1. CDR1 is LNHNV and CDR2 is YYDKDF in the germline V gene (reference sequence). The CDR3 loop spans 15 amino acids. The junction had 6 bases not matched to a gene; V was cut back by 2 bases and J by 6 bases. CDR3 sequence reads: CATSRNRGGYEKLFF. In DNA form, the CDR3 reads TGTGCCACCAGCAGAAACAGGGGAGGTTATGAAAAACTGTTTTTT.

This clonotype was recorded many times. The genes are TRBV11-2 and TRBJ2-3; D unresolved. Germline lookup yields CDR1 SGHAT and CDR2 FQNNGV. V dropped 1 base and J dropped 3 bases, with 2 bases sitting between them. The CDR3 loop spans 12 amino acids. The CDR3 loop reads CASSLVTDTQYF. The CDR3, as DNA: TGTGCCAGCAGCTTAGTGACAGATACGCAGTATTTT.

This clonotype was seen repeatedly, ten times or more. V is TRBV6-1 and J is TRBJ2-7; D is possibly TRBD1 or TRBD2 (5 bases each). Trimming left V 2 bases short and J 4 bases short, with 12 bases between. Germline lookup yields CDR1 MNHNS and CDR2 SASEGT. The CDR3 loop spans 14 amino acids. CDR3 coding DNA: TGTGCCAGCAGTGAACTGGGGACGGTATACGAGCAGTACTTC. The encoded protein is CASSELGTVYEQYF.

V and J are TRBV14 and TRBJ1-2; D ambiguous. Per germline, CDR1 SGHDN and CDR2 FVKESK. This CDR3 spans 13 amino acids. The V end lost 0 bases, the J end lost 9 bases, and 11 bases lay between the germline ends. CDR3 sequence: CASSQERAGRYTF. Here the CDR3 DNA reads TGTGCCAGCAGCCAAGAACGCGCTGGGCGCTACACCTTC.

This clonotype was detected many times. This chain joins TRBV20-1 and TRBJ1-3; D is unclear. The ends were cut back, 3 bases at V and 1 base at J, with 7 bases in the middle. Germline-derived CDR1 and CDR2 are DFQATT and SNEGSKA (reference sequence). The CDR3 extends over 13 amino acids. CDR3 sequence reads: CSARDGSGNTIYF. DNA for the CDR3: TGCAGTGCTAGGGATGGGTCTGGAAACACCATATATTTT.

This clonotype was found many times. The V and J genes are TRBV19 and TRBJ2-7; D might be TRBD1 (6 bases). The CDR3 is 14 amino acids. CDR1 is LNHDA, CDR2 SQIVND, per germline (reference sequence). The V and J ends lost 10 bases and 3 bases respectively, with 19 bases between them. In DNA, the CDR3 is TGTGCCACCTCGCAGGGGCCCCGCCTCTACGAGCAGTACTTC. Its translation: CATSQGPRLYEQYF.